These 23 T cell receptor beta chains were all obtained from the same sample, sequenced in a study of CD8+ T cells in alopecia areata. Reverse transcribed after extraction, RNA yielded cDNA as the sequencing template. This table comes from immunoSEQ multiplex PCR, and its TCRdb copy is limited to in-frame clones, with some not included. The sample carries about 170,000 clones, just over 65% recorded once. Sequencing used CD8+ T cells sorted from blood, obtained at week 0. The source is a human donor with alopecia areata.

The chain uses TRBV25-1 and TRBJ2-5; D is ambiguous. Trimming removed 1 base from V and 3 bases from J, with 9 bases in between. The germline gives CDR1 MGHDK, CDR2 SYGVNS. The CDR3 totals 14 residues. The CDR3 DNA follows: TGTGCCAGCAGTGAATGGCAGGAAAAAGAGACCCAGTACTTC. This encodes CASSEWQEKETQYF.

The V call is TRBV7-3, the J call TRBJ1-1; 7 bases agree with TRBD1. CDR1 is SGHTA and CDR2 is FQGTGA in the germline V gene. The CDR3 is made up of 14 amino acids. Germline trimming cut 5 bases from V and 1 base from J; bases unmatched to any gene: 4. CDR3 DNA sequence: TGTGCCAGCAGCGACCGACAGGGGAACACTGAAGCTTTCTTT. Translating it yields CASSDRQGNTEAFF.

V and J are TRBV13 and TRBJ2-1; D could derive from TRBD1 or TRBD2 (5 bases each). The CDR3 totals 15 residues. V gave up 3 bases and J gave up 5 bases, with 14 bases separating them. The germline V gene has CDR1 PRHDT and CDR2 FYEKMQ (reference sequence). The CDR3 sequence is CASSFETRDDNEQFF. CDR3 nucleotide sequence: TGTGCCAGCAGCTTCGAAACTAGGGACGACAATGAGCAGTTCTTC.

The chain has TRBV7-9 and TRBJ2-7; D ambiguous. CDR1 is SEHNR, CDR2 FQNEAQ, per germline (reference sequence). V was trimmed by 3 bases and J by 9 bases, leaving 15 bases between them. The CDR3 extends over 13 amino acids. The CDR3 here is CASSFQTDLGQYF. CDR3 in DNA: TGTGCCAGCAGCTTCCAAACAGACCTCGGGCAGTACTTC.

This clone appeared a few times. V usage is TRBV5-6 and J usage is TRBJ1-5; D unresolved. The CDR3 is 13 residues long. Trimming cost V 4 bases and J 6 bases, with 11 bases left between them. Germline V CDR1 and CDR2: SGHDT, YYEEEE. The CDR3 coding sequence is TGTGCCAGCAGCGATGGACCCAGTCAGCCCCAGCATTTT. This codes for CASSDGPSQPQHF.

The gene calls are TRBV27 and TRBJ2-5, with TRBD2 as a possible D gene (5 bases). CDR1 is MNHEY and CDR2 is SMNVEV in the germline V gene (reference sequence). This CDR3 contains 14 residues. The V gene lost 4 bases and the J gene lost 2 bases, with 11 bases spanning the gap. The CDR3 loop is CASSSSSRQETQYF. CDR3 DNA sequence: TGTGCCAGCAGTTCGTCTAGCAGACAAGAGACCCAGTACTTC.

The V call is TRBV20-1, the J call TRBJ2-3, with D tentatively TRBD2 (6 bases). CDR3 length: 11 residues. Germline lookup yields CDR1 DFQATT and CDR2 SNEGSKA (reference sequence). Trimming shortened V by 6 bases and J by 6 bases, and 10 bases separated the two germline ends. The CDR3: CSASSDDTQYF. In DNA, the CDR3 is TGCAGTGCCTCTAGCGACGATACGCAGTATTTT.

Written as DNA, the CDR3 is TGCAGCGTTGAGGCGCGGGGGAGGGAAACCGGGGAGCTGTTTTTT. Protein product: CSVEARGRETGELFF. The chain links TRBV29-1 to TRBJ2-2, with 7 bases matching TRBD2. The germline V gene has CDR1 SQVTM and CDR2 ANQGSEA. CDR3 length: 15 residues. The V gene end was trimmed by 3 bases and the J gene end by 5 bases; junction bases not matched to a gene: 9.

This clone was observed a handful of times. This chain links TRBV13 with TRBJ1-2; D is undetermined. The CDR3 has 15 residues. Trimming took off 0 bases at V and 5 bases at J, with 13 bases between the two ends. Germline V CDR1 and CDR2: PRHDT, FYEKMQ (reference sequence). The CDR3 DNA sequence: TGTGCCAGCAGCTTAGGAGGGAAGGAGGTGTATGGCTACACCTTC. Amino acid sequence: CASSLGGKEVYGYTF.

This chain connects TRBV5-6 to TRBJ2-5, with D possibly matching TRBD2 (5 bases). TRBJ2-7 matches the DNA end more closely, so the J call is doubtful. CDR3 length equals 13 residues. Germline CDR1 is SGHDT and CDR2 is YYEEEE. The CDR3 region has the DNA TGTGCCAGCAGCGCTGGGAGCTCCTACGAGCAGTACTTC. Translating gives CASSAGSSYEQYF.

The chain has TRBV27 and TRBJ2-5, with D perhaps TRBD1 or TRBD2 (6 bases each). The germline CDR1 and CDR2 sequences are MNHEY and SMNVEV (reference sequence). Trimming took off 5 bases at V and 5 bases at J, with 21 bases between the two ends. CDR3 length: 16 amino acids. CDR3 loop: CASSDSGGAGEETQYF. Written as DNA, the CDR3 is TGTGCCAGCAGTGACTCCGGAGGGGCAGGGGAGGAGACCCAGTACTTC.

This clone was seen more than once but under ten times. This chain connects TRBV29-1 to TRBJ1-1, with D hard to call. CDR1 SQVTM and CDR2 ANQGSEA come from the germline V gene. V was shortened by 5 bases and J by 6 bases, with 7 bases between the two germline ends. The CDR3 runs 10 residues. The CDR3 DNA reads as TGCAGCGTTATGTCGGCTGAAGCTTTCTTT. This gives the protein CSVMSAEAFF.

This clone turned up a few times. This chain links TRBV7-6 with TRBJ1-2; no firm D call. This CDR3 contains 13 residues. Trimming left V 5 bases short and J 7 bases short, with 14 bases between. Germline values: CDR1 SGHVS, CDR2 FNYEAQ. DNA of the CDR3: TGTGCCAGCAGCCAGCCCGGGAGAATTGGCTACACCTTC. Translated: CASSQPGRIGYTF.

The gene calls are TRBV5-1 and TRBJ2-5; 7 nucleotides agree with TRBD1. V dropped 5 bases and J dropped 2; count of bases not matched to a gene: 3. CDR1 and CDR2 (germline): SGHRS, YFSETQ. This CDR3 has 13 residues. The CDR3 spells CASRPGGQETQYF. In nucleotides, the CDR3 is TGCGCCAGCAGACCAGGGGGACAAGAGACCCAGTACTTC.

This chain uses TRBV30 with TRBJ1-5; D uncertain. The length of the CDR3 is 12 residues. Looked up from germline, CDR1 is GTSNPN and CDR2 is SVGIG (reference sequence). Between the trimmed V and J ends, which lost 4 bases and 4 bases, there was a span of 8 bases. CDR3 coding DNA: TGTGCCTGGAATGTTTGGAATCAGCCCCAGCATTTT. Protein product: CAWNVWNQPQHF.

This clone appeared a few times. Germline and junction disagree at one end, which may indicate a read error. J is TRBJ2-1 and V is TRBV27, with no clear D. The CDR3 covers 13 residues. In germline, CDR1 is MNHEY, CDR2 SMNVEV (reference sequence). The CDR3 loop reads CASSWNSHNEQFF. The CDR3 region has the DNA TGTGCCAGCAGTTGGAACTCCCACAATGAGCAGTTCTTC.

V and J are TRBV29-1 and TRBJ1-1; weak D call: TRBD1 (5 bases). The length of the CDR3 is 12 residues. Germline assignment: CDR1 SQVTM and CDR2 ANQGSEA. V lost 4 bases to trimming and J lost 6 bases, with 12 bases between them. CDR3 nucleotide sequence: TGCAGCGTTGGGCAGGGCGGCCCTGAAGCTTTCTTT. Encoded protein: CSVGQGGPEAFF.

This rearrangement joins TRBV30 to TRBJ1-2, with D possibly TRBD1 on 5 matching bases. Germline V gene data show CDR1 as GTSNPN and CDR2 as SVGIG (reference sequence). This CDR3 is built from 14 residues. Trimming took off 5 bases at V and 4 bases at J, with 17 bases between the two ends. CDR3 region: CAWFTGLESYGYTF. In DNA form, the CDR3 reads TGTGCCTGGTTCACGGGGCTTGAGAGCTATGGCTACACCTTC.

The CDR3 DNA follows: TGCGCCAGCAGCTACCCGCGGGCCAATGAGCAGTTCTTC. This sequence encodes CASSYPRANEQFF. V is TRBV4-1 and J is TRBJ2-1; D is perhaps TRBD2 (5 bases). This CDR3 has 13 residues. The V end lost 5 bases, the J end lost 6 bases, and 11 bases lay between the germline ends. Germline V gene lookup returns CDR1 MGHRA and CDR2 YSYEKL.

The chain is built from TRBV5-6 and TRBJ1-1; no reliable D call. The CDR3 covers 14 residues. The germline gives CDR1 SGHDT, CDR2 YYEEEE. Trimming stripped 1 base from V and 4 bases from J, with 11 bases between. The CDR3 DNA follows: TGTGCCAGCAGCTTGCCTAGGGATAGCACTGAAGCTTTCTTT. Its translation: CASSLPRDSTEAFF.

The rearrangement uses TRBV5-1 and TRBJ2-5; no firm D call. V was shortened by 5 bases and J by 5 bases, with 4 bases between the two germline ends. Germline CDR1 is SGHRS and CDR2 is YFSETQ. This CDR3 contains 10 residues. CDR3 sequence: CASRGETQYF. The CDR3, as DNA: TGCGCCAGCAGGGGGGAGACCCAGTACTTC.

The chain has TRBV20-1 and TRBJ1-2; D gene unclear. There are 10 residues in the CDR3. Germline V lookup: CDR1 DFQATT, CDR2 SNEGSKA (reference sequence). V lost 7 bases and J lost 5, with 8 bases in between. CDR3 in amino acids: CSVPSYGYTF. The CDR3 DNA reads TGCAGTGTCCCATCTTATGGCTACACCTTC.

The rearrangement joins TRBV27 to TRBJ2-5, with D possibly matching TRBD1 (6 bases). The CDR3 loop spans 16 amino acids. The germline V gene has CDR1 MNHEY and CDR2 SMNVEV (reference sequence). V gave up 5 bases and J gave up 3 bases, with 19 bases separating them. The CDR3 protein is CASSPQGGRRKETQYF. The CDR3 nucleotides read TGTGCCAGCAGTCCCCAAGGGGGACGGAGAAAAGAGACCCAGTACTTC.